This TCR beta chain was identified in a study of cytotoxic CD8 clonotypes in ibrutinib-treated CLL. Sequenced by immunoSEQ multiplex PCR; TCRdb stores in-frame clones only, minus some. The sample holds 110,000 to 150,000 clones, 76% seen once. V was pared by 8 bases and J by 3 bases, with 18 bases between. The CDR3 runs 15 residues. The germline V gene encodes CDR1 SNHLY and CDR2 FYNNEI. The sample was PBMCs, taken after 24 months of ibrutinib treatment. The source of this sequence is a human donor with chronic lymphocytic leukemia. The V gene is TRBV2, the J gene TRBJ2-3; either TRBD1 or TRBD2 may fit D (6 bases each). CDR3 amino acids: CASGGFSGVTDTQYF. The DNA for the CDR3 is TGTGCCAGCGGGGGGTTCTCAGGGGTAACAGATACGCAGTATTTT.